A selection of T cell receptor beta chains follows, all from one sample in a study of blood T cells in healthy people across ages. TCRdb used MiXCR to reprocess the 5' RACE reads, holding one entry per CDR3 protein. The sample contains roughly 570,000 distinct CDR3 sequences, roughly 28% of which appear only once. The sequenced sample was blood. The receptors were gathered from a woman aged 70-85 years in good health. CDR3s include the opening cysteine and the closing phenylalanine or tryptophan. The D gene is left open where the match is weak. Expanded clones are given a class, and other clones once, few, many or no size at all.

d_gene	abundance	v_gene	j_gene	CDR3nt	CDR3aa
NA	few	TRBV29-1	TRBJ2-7	TGCAGCGTTGAAGATTCCAGGGATGAGCAGTACTTC	CSVEDSRDEQYF
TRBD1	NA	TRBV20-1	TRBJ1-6	TGCAGTGCCCTCGACAGGGGAGTTTCACCCCTCCACTTT	CSALDRGVSPLHF
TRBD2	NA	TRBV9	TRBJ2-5	TGTGCCAGCAGCGTATCCGGACTAGTCTCAGAGACCCAGTACTTC	CASSVSGLVSETQYF
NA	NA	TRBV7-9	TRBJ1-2	TGTGCCAGCAGCTTATCTGCAGACGGCTACACCTTC	CASSLSADGYTF
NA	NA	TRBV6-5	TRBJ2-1	TGTGCCAGCAGTTACAGGCGGAGCGGAGGGACCTACAATGAGCAGTTCTTC	CASSYRRSGGTYNEQFF
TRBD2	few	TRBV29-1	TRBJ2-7	TGCAGCACAACTAGCGGGGGCTCCTACGAGCAGTGCTTC	CSTTSGGSYEQCF
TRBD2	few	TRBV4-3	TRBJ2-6	TGCGCCAGCAGCCAAGATACCGGGGGGTCTGGGGCCAACGTCCTGACTTTC	CASSQDTGGSGANVLTF
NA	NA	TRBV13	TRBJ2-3	TGTGCCAGCAGCTTAGGCCCGGCTAGCACAGATACGCAGTATTTT	CASSLGPASTDTQYF
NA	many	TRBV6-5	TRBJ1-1	TGTGCCAGCAGTTTGAGGGGTTTTGAAGCTTTCTTT	CASSLRGFEAFF
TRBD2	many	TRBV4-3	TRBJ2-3	TGCGCCAGCAGCCAAGATCTAGCGGGGGGCACAGATACGCAGTATTTT	CASSQDLAGGTDTQYF
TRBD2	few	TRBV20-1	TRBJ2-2	TGCAGTGCTAGAACTAGCGGGGGAGCGAACACCGGGGAGCTGTTTTTT	CSARTSGGANTGELFF
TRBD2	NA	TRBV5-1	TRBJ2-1	TGCGCCAGCAGCTCCGGACAGCGGGGGGGCGACAATGAGCAGTTCTTC	CASSSGQRGGDNEQFF
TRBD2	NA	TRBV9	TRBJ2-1	TGTGCCAGCAGCAGCGGGGGACTAGCGGGGTTCTATGAGCAGTTCTTC	CASSSGGLAGFYEQFF
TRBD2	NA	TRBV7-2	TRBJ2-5	TGTGCCAGCAGCGCCAGCGGGGGACAAGAGACCCCGTACTTC	CASSASGGQETPYF
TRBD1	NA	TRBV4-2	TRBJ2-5	TGTGCCAGCAGCCAAGGACAGGGGGAGGTGGACCAGTACTTC	CASSQGQGEVDQYF
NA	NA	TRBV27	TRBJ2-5	TGTGCCAGCAGTTTATCGCGACCGGGGGAGACCCAGTACTTC	CASSLSRPGETQYF
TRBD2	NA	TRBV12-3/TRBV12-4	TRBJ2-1	TGTGCCAGCAGCCAAGGGACTAGCGGGACCAAAGGGAATGAGCAGTTCTTC	CASSQGTSGTKGNEQFF
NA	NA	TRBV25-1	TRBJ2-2	TGTGCCAGCAGTAAGCCCCCGAACACCGGGGAGCTGTTTTTT	CASSKPPNTGELFF